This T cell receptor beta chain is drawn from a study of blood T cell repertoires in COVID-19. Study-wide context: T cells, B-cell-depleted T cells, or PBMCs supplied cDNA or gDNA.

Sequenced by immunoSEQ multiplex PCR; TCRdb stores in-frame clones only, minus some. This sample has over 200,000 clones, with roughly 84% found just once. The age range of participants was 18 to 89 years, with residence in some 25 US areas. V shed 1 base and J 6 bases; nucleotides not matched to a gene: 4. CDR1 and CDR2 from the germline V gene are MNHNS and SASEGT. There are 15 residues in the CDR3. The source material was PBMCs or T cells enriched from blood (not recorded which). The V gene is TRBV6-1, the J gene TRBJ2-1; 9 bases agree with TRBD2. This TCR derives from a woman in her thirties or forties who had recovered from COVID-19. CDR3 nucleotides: TGTGCCAGCAGTGAAGGGGGACTAGCCCCCAATGAGCAGTTCTTC. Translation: CASSEGGLAPNEQFF.